This TCR beta chain was observed in a study of Graves' ophthalmopathy and Graves' hyperthyroidism. The authors amplified TCR beta CDR3 regions from RNA transcripts. Second-round multiplex PCR followed a first-round RT-PCR using HTBI primers. TCRdb fed the multiplex PCR reads into MiXCR, producing one record per CDR3 protein. Altogether 450,000 or so distinct CDR3 sequences are present, around 15% being singletons, with the ten largest covering about a tenth. Study-wide findings and caveats: Blood also held most thyroid clonotypes expanded above 0.001 frequency.

As regards this clonotype: What it binds is unknown.

Germline CDR1 ENHRY, CDR2 SYGVKD. The V and J ends lost 1 base and 3 bases, in that order; junction bases with no gene match: 6. The CDR3 is made up of 16 amino acids. Sequencing input: blood. The rearrangement uses TRBV10-3 and TRBJ1-5; 7 bases fit TRBD1. The source is a young woman with Graves' ophthalmopathy. The CDR3, as DNA: TGTGCCATCAGTGAGTTTTGGGACAGAATCAATCAGCCCCAGCATTTT. Its translation is CAISEFWDRINQPQHF.